Each of the 10 T cell receptor beta chains below was sequenced from the same sample in a study of response to subunit inactivated influenza vaccine. TCRdb re-derived calls from the RT-PCR reads in MiXCR, one entry per CDR3 protein. The table includes 450,000 to 600,000 distinct CDR3 sequences, 15% to 20% detected once. The sample here was CD4+ T cells sorted from PBMCs, taken less than 30 months after vaccination. Source of these receptors: a man between 45 and 75 years old who received an inactivated influenza vaccine.

This clonotype occurred many times. This chain connects TRBV12-3 or TRBV12-4 to TRBJ1-2; maybe TRBD1 (5 bases). V dropped 6 bases and J dropped 2 bases, with 13 bases sitting between them. This CDR3 region has 14 residues. As DNA, the CDR3 is TGTGCCAGCAGCCCCGGGACGGACAACTATGGCTACACCTTC. Its protein product is CASSPGTDNYGYTF.

This clonotype was counted at least ten times. The chain carries TRBV4-2 and TRBJ1-1, with D maybe TRBD1 (5 bases). The CDR3 is 14 residues long. The germline CDR1 and CDR2 sequences are LGHNA and YNFKEQ. The V end was cut by 1 base, the J end by 0 bases, with 6 bases between. CDR3 bases: TGTGCCAGCAGCCAAGCGGGGGTGAACACTGAAGCTTTCTTT. Translating it yields CASSQAGVNTEAFF.

The gene calls are TRBV20-1 and TRBJ1-4; no reliable D call. CDR3 length: 12 amino acids. Germline loops: CDR1 DFQATT, CDR2 SNEGSKA (reference sequence). V lost 6 bases and J lost 12, with 17 bases in between. The CDR3 DNA sequence: TGCAGTGCCAGAATAGGCGGTCCGGAACTGTTTTTT. Protein: CSARIGGPELFF.

The rearrangement links TRBV7-8 to TRBJ1-2, with D perhaps matching TRBD1 (5 bases). Germline V gene data show CDR1 as SGHVS and CDR2 as FQNEAQ. V lost 5 bases and J 3 bases, leaving 13 bases between the germline ends. CDR3 length: 14 amino acids. The CDR3, as DNA: TGTGCCAGCAGCGCAGGCAGGGTGGACTATGGCTACACCTTC. Translated: CASSAGRVDYGYTF.

The chain employs TRBV20-1 and TRBJ1-3; weak D call: TRBD1 (5 bases). In germline, CDR1 is DFQATT, CDR2 SNEGSKA (reference sequence). V was shortened by 0 bases and J by 4 bases, with 16 bases between the two germline ends. This CDR3 has 16 amino acids. In DNA form, the CDR3 reads TGCAGTGCTAGAGATCGTGTAACTGGGGACGGAAACACCATATATTTT. This gives the protein CSARDRVTGDGNTIYF.

J is TRBJ2-7 and V is TRBV7-2; 8 nucleotides align to TRBD2. V was clipped by 5 bases and J by 0 bases; unmatched bases: 6. Germline CDR1 and CDR2: SGHTA and FQGNSA. There are 15 residues in the CDR3. The chain's CDR3 is CASSPGLVLSYEQYF. CDR3 nucleotide sequence: TGTGCCAGCAGCCCGGGACTAGTCCTCTCCTACGAGCAGTACTTC.

This clonotype was seen a handful of times. The rearrangement uses TRBV7-2 and TRBJ1-2, with D possibly TRBD1 on 6 matching bases. This CDR3 contains 16 residues. The V gene's germline CDR1 is SGHTA and CDR2 FQGNSA. The germline V and J ends were trimmed by 1 base and 5 bases, with 17 bases remaining between them. CDR3 nucleotides: TGTGCCAGCAGCTTAGGTTTAGGGGGGGCTCGGTATGGCTACACCTTC. The encoded protein is CASSLGLGGARYGYTF.

This clonotype turned up a few times. The chain carries TRBV20-1 and TRBJ1-1; 8 bases align to TRBD1. This CDR3 spans 13 amino acids. V lost 5 bases to trimming and J lost 1 base; unmatched junction nucleotides: 3. The V gene's germline CDR1 is DFQATT and CDR2 SNEGSKA (reference sequence). CDR3 in DNA: TGCAGTGCTGGCGGGACAGGGAACACTGAAGCTTTCTTT. Protein: CSAGGTGNTEAFF.

This clonotype was observed a handful of times. The chain carries TRBV5-1 and TRBJ1-1; D uncertain. Germline CDR1 SGHRS, CDR2 YFSETQ. V shed 0 bases and J shed 0 bases, with 15 bases lying between them. CDR3 length: 17 residues. The chain's CDR3 is CASSLGGSGIMNTEAFF. The CDR3, as DNA: TGCGCCAGCAGCTTGGGCGGTTCGGGGATCATGAACACTGAAGCTTTCTTT. The whole variable domain, remainder taken from reference TRBV5-1 and TRBJ1-1, is KAGVTQTPRYLIKTRGQQVTLSCSPISGHRSVSWYQQTPGQGLQFLFEYFSETQRNKGNFPGRFSGRQFSNSRSEMNVSTLELGDSALYLCASSLGGSGIMNTEAFFGQGTRLTVV.

This clonotype was detected a few times. This sequence joins TRBV9 and TRBJ2-4; D remains ambiguous. V lost 0 bases and J 0 bases, leaving 4 bases between the germline ends. The CDR3 is 14 amino acids. Germline assignment: CDR1 SGDLS and CDR2 YYNGEE. The CDR3 bases are TGTGCCAGCAGCGTAGGGGGAGCCAAAAACATTCAGTACTTC. Protein: CASSVGGAKNIQYF.